This T cell receptor beta chain was identified during a study of T cell responses to AZD1222 COVID-19 vaccine. Assay used: immunoSEQ multiplex PCR; TCRdb lists only in-frame clones, some missing. The table has around 130,000 clones, 89% seen once; the top ten hold approximately 4.5%. V lost 1 base, J lost 4 bases, and 11 bases lay in between. The CDR3 sequence is 14 residues long. CDR1 and CDR2 (germline): SGHDT, YYEEEE. The sample here was peripheral blood, taken on day 0 of AZD1222 vaccination. This clonotype originated in an adult in good health. The rearrangement joins TRBV5-6 to TRBJ1-2; D is possibly TRBD1 (6 bases). In DNA form, the CDR3 reads TGTGCCAGCAGCTTGCTGGCAGGGGTCTATGGCTACACCTTC. Residues: CASSLLAGVYGYTF.